A selection of T cell receptor beta chains follows, all from one sample in a study of T cells in Graves' hyperthyroidism and ophthalmopathy. TCRdb reprocessed the multiplex PCR reads via MiXCR and lists one record per CDR3 protein. Seen here are under 130,000 distinct CDR3 sequences, 40% to 50% observed once, and the top ten hold 26%. The sequencing input was blood. The receptors here all came from a middle-aged man with Graves' hyperthyroidism. Each CDR3 is given with its conserved first and last residue. Each record gives: V gene, clone size, J gene, D gene, CDR3 protein, CDR3 DNA. The D gene is left open where the match is weak. Expanded clones get a size class; other rows say once, few or many, or leave the size out.

v_call: TRBV10-2; clone_size: NA; j_call: TRBJ1-6; d_call: NA; cdr3_aa: CASSGPISYNSPLHF; cdr3_nt: TGCGCCAGCAGTGGACCGATCTCTTATAATTCACCCCTCCACTTT
v_call: TRBV5-4; clone_size: few; j_call: TRBJ1-2; d_call: NA; cdr3_aa: CASSSALKRGYTF; cdr3_nt: TGTGCCAGCAGTTCCGCTTTAAAGAGGGGCTACACCTTC
v_call: TRBV15; clone_size: medium-sized; j_call: TRBJ1-6; d_call: NA; cdr3_aa: CATSKRGNSPLHF; cdr3_nt: TGTGCCACCAGCAAACGGGGGAATTCACCCCTCCACTTT
v_call: TRBV25-1; clone_size: NA; j_call: TRBJ2-7; d_call: NA; cdr3_aa: CASSARAAGTYEQYF; cdr3_nt: TGTGCCAGCAGTGCTAGGGCGGCAGGAACGTACGAGCAGTACTTC
v_call: TRBV6-5; clone_size: many; j_call: TRBJ2-2; d_call: NA; cdr3_aa: CASRPTANTGELFF; cdr3_nt: TGTGCCAGCAGGCCGACAGCGAACACCGGGGAGCTGTTTTTT
v_call: TRBV7-6; clone_size: NA; j_call: TRBJ2-7; d_call: NA; cdr3_aa: CASLWGGEQYF; cdr3_nt: TGTGCCAGCTTGTGGGGTGGTGAGCAGTACTTC
v_call: TRBV29-1; clone_size: many; j_call: TRBJ1-4; d_call: TRBD1; cdr3_aa: CSVADRVGEKLFF; cdr3_nt: TGCAGCGTCGCTGACAGGGTTGGAGAAAAACTGTTTTTT
v_call: TRBV7-9; clone_size: NA; j_call: TRBJ2-7; d_call: NA; cdr3_aa: CASSGTDRIQYEQYF; cdr3_nt: TGTGCCAGCAGCGGGACTGATCGGATCCAATACGAGCAGTACTTC
v_call: TRBV7-9; clone_size: many; j_call: TRBJ2-3; d_call: NA; cdr3_aa: CASSLVGGGTDTQYF; cdr3_nt: TGTGCCAGCAGCTTAGTTGGGGGAGGCACAGATACGCAGTATTTT
v_call: TRBV5-1; clone_size: NA; j_call: TRBJ2-7; d_call: TRBD2; cdr3_aa: CASSWEGTSGVEQYF; cdr3_nt: TGCGCCAGCAGCTGGGAGGGGACTAGCGGGGTTGAGCAGTACTTC
v_call: TRBV5-6; clone_size: many; j_call: TRBJ2-5; d_call: NA; cdr3_aa: CASSLVPGAETQYF; cdr3_nt: TGTGCCAGCAGCTTGGTGCCAGGGGCAGAGACCCAGTACTTC
v_call: TRBV13; clone_size: many; j_call: TRBJ2-7; d_call: TRBD2; cdr3_aa: CASSLRGTNSYEQYF; cdr3_nt: TGTGCCAGCAGCTTACGGGGGACTAACTCCTACGAGCAGTACTTC
v_call: TRBV19; clone_size: NA; j_call: TRBJ1-6; d_call: NA; cdr3_aa: CASAPDNPNSPLHF; cdr3_nt: TGTGCCAGCGCCCCCGACAATCCGAATTCACCCCTCCACTTT
v_call: TRBV4-2; clone_size: many; j_call: TRBJ2-1; d_call: NA; cdr3_aa: CASSQVSGPYNEQFF; cdr3_nt: TGTGCCAGCAGCCAAGTTTCGGGACCCTACAATGAGCAGTTCTTC
v_call: TRBV20-1; clone_size: NA; j_call: TRBJ2-7; d_call: NA; cdr3_aa: CSARPWRSYYEQYF; cdr3_nt: TGCAGTGCTAGGCCCTGGAGGTCATACTACGAGCAGTACTTC
v_call: TRBV5-1; clone_size: many; j_call: TRBJ1-2; d_call: NA; cdr3_aa: CASSLVPGDYGYTF; cdr3_nt: TGCGCCAGCAGCTTGGTTCCAGGGGACTATGGCTACACCTTC
v_call: TRBV20-1; clone_size: once; j_call: TRBJ1-1; d_call: NA; cdr3_aa: CSASLPGGTEALF; cdr3_nt: TGCAGTGCTAGTCTGCCTGGGGGGACTGAAGCTCTCTTT
v_call: TRBV5-8; clone_size: many; j_call: TRBJ1-6; d_call: TRBD1; cdr3_aa: CASSVTGGRSPLHF; cdr3_nt: TGTGCCAGCAGTGTTACAGGGGGGCGTTCACCCCTCCACTTT
v_call: TRBV5-6; clone_size: many; j_call: TRBJ2-7; d_call: NA; cdr3_aa: CASSFVGFDEQYF; cdr3_nt: TGTGCCAGCAGCTTCGTCGGGTTCGACGAGCAGTACTTC
v_call: TRBV5-1; clone_size: NA; j_call: TRBJ1-5; d_call: NA; cdr3_aa: CASSRRDGNQPQHF; cdr3_nt: TGCGCCAGCAGCCGGAGGGACGGGAATCAGCCCCAGCATTTT
v_call: TRBV24-1; clone_size: NA; j_call: TRBJ2-1; d_call: TRBD1; cdr3_aa: CATSDSQGANEQFF; cdr3_nt: TGTGCCACCAGTGATTCCCAGGGGGCTAATGAGCAGTTCTTC
v_call: TRBV7-9; clone_size: many; j_call: TRBJ2-7; d_call: NA; cdr3_aa: CASRGRGTDYEQYF; cdr3_nt: TGTGCCAGCAGGGGCAGAGGGACTGACTACGAGCAGTACTTC
v_call: TRBV5-8; clone_size: many; j_call: TRBJ1-2; d_call: NA; cdr3_aa: CASSPRLGDGYTF; cdr3_nt: TGTGCCAGCAGCCCCCGGTTAGGTGATGGCTACACCTTC
v_call: TRBV7-9; clone_size: many; j_call: TRBJ1-1; d_call: NA; cdr3_aa: CASSWGGGGKPEAFF; cdr3_nt: TGTGCCAGCAGCTGGGGTGGGGGGGGGAAGCCTGAAGCTTTCTTT
v_call: TRBV7-9; clone_size: many; j_call: TRBJ1-6; d_call: TRBD1; cdr3_aa: CASSKDRVRSPLHF; cdr3_nt: TGTGCCAGCAGCAAGGACAGGGTCCGATCACCCCTCCACTTT
v_call: TRBV6-2/TRBV6-3; clone_size: many; j_call: TRBJ1-1; d_call: NA; cdr3_aa: CASIVRGSPNTEAFF; cdr3_nt: TGTGCCAGCATCGTAAGGGGCAGCCCGAACACTGAAGCTTTCTTT
v_call: TRBV24-1; clone_size: NA; j_call: TRBJ2-7; d_call: TRBD2; cdr3_aa: CATSDRLAGTSYEQYF; cdr3_nt: TGTGCCACCAGTGATAGGCTAGCGGGGACGTCCTACGAGCAGTACTTC
v_call: TRBV15; clone_size: many; j_call: TRBJ1-5; d_call: NA; cdr3_aa: CATSRDVQFGGQPQHF; cdr3_nt: TGTGCCACCAGCAGAGATGTACAGTTCGGGGGTCAGCCCCAGCATTTT
v_call: TRBV11-1; clone_size: NA; j_call: TRBJ2-7; d_call: NA; cdr3_aa: CASSFDDYEQYF; cdr3_nt: TGTGCCAGCAGCTTTGATGACTACGAGCAGTACTTC
v_call: TRBV7-9; clone_size: many; j_call: TRBJ2-5; d_call: TRBD2; cdr3_aa: CASSLGGGGQETQYF; cdr3_nt: TGTGCCAGCAGCTTAGGCGGGGGGGGGCAAGAGACCCAGTACTTC
v_call: TRBV2; clone_size: NA; j_call: TRBJ2-1; d_call: TRBD1; cdr3_aa: CASSETGEEFF; cdr3_nt: TGTGCCAGCAGTGAGACAGGGGAGGAGTTCTTC
v_call: TRBV2; clone_size: NA; j_call: TRBJ2-3; d_call: TRBD2; cdr3_aa: CASSSGGSTDTQYF; cdr3_nt: TGTGCCAGCAGTAGCGGGGGGTCGACAGATACGCAGTATTTT
v_call: TRBV4-3; clone_size: NA; j_call: TRBJ2-5; d_call: NA; cdr3_aa: CASSQEWVSSGTQYF; cdr3_nt: TGCGCCAGCAGCCAAGAGTGGGTCTCATCGGGGACCCAGTACTTC
v_call: TRBV7-9; clone_size: many; j_call: TRBJ1-2; d_call: NA; cdr3_aa: CASSYYRDTANYGYTF; cdr3_nt: TGTGCCAGCAGCTATTACCGGGACACAGCTAACTATGGCTACACCTTC
v_call: TRBV7-9; clone_size: many; j_call: TRBJ1-3; d_call: NA; cdr3_aa: CASSPLVPSGNTIYF; cdr3_nt: TGTGCCAGCAGCCCACTAGTCCCCTCTGGAAACACCATATATTTT